One sample yielded the 28 T cell receptor beta chains listed below, sequenced in a study of CD8 T cells in ankylosing spondylitis (dated 2017 in TCRdb). The library came from 5' RACE. Sequenced on an Illumina HiSeq 2500. The public reads were quality trimmed at Q25 with fastp and then assembled into clones with MiXCR by TCRdb, keeping productive beta chains. Every distinct CDR3 protein forms one entry, paired with its most common genes and DNA. In this sample the table shows some 400,000 distinct CDR3 sequences, 20% to 25% of which occur a single time. The ten largest account for about 17% of the sample. These receptors have no identified antigens. The full study reports these points: A TCR beta motif made up of several highly homologous amino acid variants appeared to be characteristic of blood from ankylosing spondylitis patients.

Sequenced input: blood, either unsorted or a sorted T cell fraction (not recorded which). The receptor source for this set is a male donor with ankylosing spondylitis.

The chain combines TRBV3-1 with TRBJ2-2; weak D call: TRBD2 (6 bases). V lost 3 bases, J lost 2 bases, and 31 bases lay in between. The CDR3 has 22 amino acids. Germline CDR1 LGHDT, CDR2 YNNKEL (reference sequence). This CDR3 is CASSHWRGVGERILTNTGELFF. The CDR3, as DNA: TGTGCCAGCAGCCATTGGAGGGGTGTGGGGGAAAGGATCCTAACAAACACCGGGGAGCTGTTTTTT.

The chain uses TRBV10-3 and TRBJ2-3; 9 nucleotides align to TRBD1. The CDR3 contains 17 residues. CDR1 ENHRY and CDR2 SYGVKD come from the germline V gene. With V trimmed by 6 bases and J by 0 bases, 10 bases remained unmatched. CDR3 sequence: CAISQTGGWPSTDTQYF. CDR3 in DNA: TGTGCCATCAGCCAGACAGGGGGGTGGCCTAGCACAGATACGCAGTATTTT.

The chain combines TRBV2 with TRBJ2-1, with no clear D. The length of the CDR3 is 14 residues. From germline, CDR1 is SNHLY and CDR2 FYNNEI. The V end was cut by 7 bases, the J end by 5 bases, with 15 bases between. Written as DNA, the CDR3 is TGTGCCAGCAAAAAGGAGCCGAACCACAATGAGCAGTTCTTC. Translated, it gives CASKKEPNHNEQFF.

The rearrangement joins TRBV7-3 to TRBJ2-6, with a possible D match to TRBD2 (6 bases). Germline assignment: CDR1 SGHTA and CDR2 FQGTGA. Deletions cut 10 bases from V and 0 bases from J, with 10 bases between. This CDR3 comprises 14 residues. CDR3 DNA: TGTGCCACGGGACTCATCTCTGGGGCCAACGTCCTGACTTTC. Its protein is CATGLISGANVLTF.

There are a few counts of this clonotype. The rearrangement uses TRBV5-1 and TRBJ2-2; 8 bases agree with TRBD1. There are 17 residues in the CDR3. CDR1 SGHRS and CDR2 YFSETQ come from the germline V gene. The ends lost 4 bases at V and 2 bases at J; junction bases unmatched: 10. The CDR3 nucleotides are TGCGCCAGCAGCAACGGCTACAGGGGGACCAACACCGGGGAGCTGTTTTTT. Its translation: CASSNGYRGTNTGELFF.

This clonotype has a handful of counts. This chain joins TRBV2 and TRBJ2-1; 12 bases align to TRBD2. Germline assignment: CDR1 SNHLY and CDR2 FYNNEI. CDR3 length: 16 residues. The ends lost 4 bases at V and 9 bases at J; junction bases unmatched: 10. DNA of the CDR3: TGTGCCAGCAGTGCCCGACTAGCGGGAGCGTTTGGTGAGCAGTTCTTC. This codes for CASSARLAGAFGEQFF. The whole variable domain, filled in from reference TRBV2 and TRBJ2-1, reads EPEVTQTPSHQVTQMGQEVILRCVPISNHLYFYWYRQILGQKVEFLVSFYNNEISEKSEIFDDQFSVERPDGSNFTLKIRSTKLEDSAMYFCASSARLAGAFGEQFFGPGTRLTVL.

This clonotype was recorded a few times. The chain couples TRBV9 to TRBJ1-2; D is uncertain. Per the germline V gene, CDR1 is SGDLS and CDR2 is YYNGEE. This CDR3 has 13 amino acids. Trimming left V 1 base short and J 3 bases short, with 7 bases between. CDR3 coding DNA: TGTGCCAGCAGCGTAAGGGCCCACTATGGCTACACCTTC. Its translation: CASSVRAHYGYTF.

This clonotype was seen more than once but under ten times. The V call is TRBV10-3, the J call TRBJ2-3; 11 bases fit TRBD1. Germline V gives CDR1 ENHRY, CDR2 SYGVKD. This CDR3 region has 15 residues. The junction had 7 bases not matched to a gene; V was cut back by 6 bases and J by 5 bases. The CDR3 here is CAISGAGQGGDTQYF. The CDR3 DNA reads TGTGCCATCAGCGGCGCGGGACAGGGGGGAGATACGCAGTATTTT.

The rearrangement uses TRBV28 and TRBJ2-1; the D gene is possibly TRBD2 (6 bases). The CDR3 length is 14 residues. Deletions cut 2 bases from V and 6 bases from J, with 11 bases between. CDR1 and CDR2 from the germline V gene are MDHEN and SYDVKM. CDR3 region: CASSLREYFNEQFF. The CDR3 DNA sequence: TGTGCCAGCAGTTTACGGGAGTATTTCAATGAGCAGTTCTTC.

This clonotype was counted a few times. The rearrangement uses TRBV15 and TRBJ2-1; TRBD2 is a possible D gene (5 bases). The germline gives CDR1 LNHNV, CDR2 YYDKDF (reference sequence). This CDR3 spans 15 amino acids. V lost 1 base and J 0 bases, leaving 7 bases between the germline ends. The DNA of the CDR3 is TGTGCCACCAGCAGAGCGGGGAACTCCTACAATGAGCAGTTCTTC. This codes for CATSRAGNSYNEQFF. The whole variable domain, filled in from reference TRBV15 and TRBJ2-1, reads DAMVIQNPRYQVTQFGKPVTLSCSQTLNHNVMYWYQQKSSQAPKLLFHYYDKDFNNEADTPDNFQSRRPNTSFCFLDIRSPGLGDTAMYLCATSRAGNSYNEQFFGPGTRLTVL.

This clonotype was seen many times. The rearrangement links TRBV5-1 to TRBJ2-7; TRBD2 agrees at 7 bases. Germline-derived CDR1 and CDR2 are SGHRS and YFSETQ. The trim removed 4 bases at V and 2 bases at J, leaving 6 bases unmatched. The CDR3 runs to 14 residues. DNA of the CDR3: TGCGCCAGCAGCAACAGTGGGAGGGCCTACGAGCAGTACTTC. The encoded protein is CASSNSGRAYEQYF.

This clonotype occurred a few times. V is TRBV10-3 and J is TRBJ1-2, with unresolved D. Per germline, CDR1 ENHRY and CDR2 SYGVKD. The V end was cut by 0 bases, the J end by 7 bases, with 12 bases between. The CDR3 totals 14 residues. CDR3 DNA: TGTGCCATCAGTGAGTCGTCGGGGTCCCCTGGCTACACCTTC. Translating gives CAISESSGSPGYTF.

The rearrangement links TRBV28 to TRBJ1-5; 9 bases line up with TRBD1. V lost 3 bases and J lost 7; bases outside the gene matches: 4. The CDR3 is 14 amino acids. Germline V gene data show CDR1 as MDHEN and CDR2 as SYDVKM. CDR3 bases: TGTGCCAGCAGTTTGAGGACAGGGGAACAGCCCCAGCATTTT. As protein: CASSLRTGEQPQHF.

The chain recombines TRBV5-6 with TRBJ2-1; 8 bases fit TRBD2. Germline trimming cut 4 bases from V and 4 bases from J; bases unmatched to any gene: 13. Germline V CDR1 and CDR2: SGHDT, YYEEEE. The CDR3 sequence is 17 residues long. The CDR3 protein is CASSQELGREVYNEQFF. In nucleotides, the CDR3 is TGTGCCAGCAGCCAGGAGTTAGGGCGGGAGGTTTACAATGAGCAGTTCTTC. Complete variable domain (other parts from reference TRBV5-6 and TRBJ2-1): DAGVTQSPTHLIKTRGQQVTLRCSPKSGHDTVSWYQQALGQGPQFIFQYYEEEERQRGNFPDRFSGHQFPNYSSELNVNALLLGDSALYLCASSQELGREVYNEQFFGPGTRLTVL.

This clonotype was seen a few times. V gene TRBV18 combines with J gene TRBJ2-1, with D possibly TRBD1 on 7 matching bases. CDR1 KGHSH and CDR2 LQKENI come from the germline V gene. The CDR3 consists of 15 residues. Trimming shortened V by 6 bases and J by 7 bases, and 19 bases separated the two germline ends. The CDR3 DNA is TGTGCCAGCTCTCTTACCCCGACAGGGACTAATGAGCAGTTCTTC. It encodes CASSLTPTGTNEQFF.

This clonotype was picked up a small number of times. CDR3 amino acids: CASSFGQGGFGYTF. CDR3 bases: TGTGCCAGCAGTTTTGGTCAGGGTGGTTTCGGCTACACCTTC. The chain has TRBV12-3 or TRBV12-4 and TRBJ1-2; TRBD1 is a possible D gene (5 bases). CDR3 length equals 14 residues. Trimming pared 3 bases from V and 8 bases from J, leaving 16 bases between.

The chain is built from TRBV6-2 or TRBV6-3 and TRBJ2-7, with 8 bases aligning to TRBD2. Germline CDR1 and CDR2: MNHEY and SVGEGT. The V segment lost 6 bases and the J segment 0 bases; nucleotides outside the gene matches: 4. This CDR3 is built from 14 residues. The CDR3 is CASRPSGFSYEQYF. CDR3 sequence (DNA): TGTGCCAGCAGACCTAGCGGGTTCTCCTACGAGCAGTACTTC.

This clonotype was counted between two and nine times. CDR3 DNA sequence: TGCGCCAGCAGCCGTACCCCGGCTAGCGGGCGCACAGATACGCAGTATTTT. This translates into CASSRTPASGRTDTQYF. The chain uses TRBV5-1 and TRBJ2-3, with 8 bases identical to TRBD2. The CDR3 sequence is 17 residues long. Germline V gives CDR1 SGHRS, CDR2 YFSETQ. V lost 4 bases, J lost 1 base, and 11 bases stayed unmatched.

This clonotype came up a few times. This chain joins TRBV12-3 or TRBV12-4 and TRBJ1-5, with D perhaps matching TRBD1 (6 bases). The CDR3 spans 14 residues. The V end was cut by 6 bases, the J end by 9 bases, with 18 bases between. The CDR3 sequence is CASSLTGPTAPQHF. The CDR3 nucleotides are TGTGCCAGCAGCTTGACAGGTCCGACAGCGCCCCAGCATTTT.

This clonotype was detected a few times. The CDR3 is CASSLTGIVGSGANVLTF. For the CDR3, the DNA is TGTGCCAGCAGCTTAACTGGGATCGTGGGCTCTGGGGCCAACGTCCTGACTTTC. The chain carries TRBV11-2 and TRBJ2-6; unclear D gene. The CDR3 runs to 18 residues. In germline, CDR1 is SGHAT, CDR2 FQNNGV. Trimming removed 2 bases at V and 0 bases at J, with 14 bases between. Drawing the rest from reference TRBV11-2 and TRBJ2-6, the complete variable domain is EAGVAQSPRYKIIEKRQSVAFWCNPISGHATLYWYQQILGQGPKLLIQFQNNGVVDDSQLPKDRFSAERLKGVDSTLKIQPAKLEDSAVYLCASSLTGIVGSGANVLTFGAGSRLTVL.

A few counts support this clonotype. This chain links TRBV4-2 with TRBJ1-5, with D tentatively TRBD1 (5 bases). The length of the CDR3 is 16 residues. The germline gives CDR1 LGHNA, CDR2 YNFKEQ. Trimming removed 0 bases from V and 6 bases from J, with 15 bases in between. In DNA, the CDR3 is TGTGCCAGCAGCCAAGACGAAATGCAGGGAGGTCAGCCCCAGCATTTT. It encodes CASSQDEMQGGQPQHF.

This clonotype was seen more than once but under ten times. This CDR3 reads CASNLTPGPLYF. The CDR3 coding sequence is TGTGCCAGCAACTTAACCCCGGGACCTTTGTACTTC. The chain joins TRBV5-4 to TRBJ2-5; D might be TRBD1 or TRBD2, each matching 5 bases. This CDR3 contains 12 residues. From germline, CDR1 is SGHNT and CDR2 YYREEE (reference sequence). Trimming left V 6 bases short and J 13 bases short, with 19 bases between.

Only a few counts were recorded for this clonotype. V usage is TRBV5-6 and J usage is TRBJ2-1; 7 nucleotides match TRBD1. The germline V gene encodes CDR1 SGHDT and CDR2 YYEEEE. The CDR3 spans 14 residues. V gave up 7 bases and J gave up 3 bases; unmatched junction bases: 7. CDR3 nucleotide sequence: TGTGCCAGCGAAACGGGACAGATCTACAATGAGCAGTTCTTC. It yields the protein CASETGQIYNEQFF.

The chain carries TRBV4-1 and TRBJ1-3; perhaps TRBD1 as D (5 bases). From germline, CDR1 is MGHRA and CDR2 YSYEKL. CDR3 length: 16 residues. Trimming shortened V by 0 bases and J by 6 bases, and 15 bases separated the two germline ends. The chain's CDR3 is CASSQDNIPGTNTIYF. DNA for the CDR3: TGCGCCAGCAGCCAAGATAATATTCCAGGGACAAACACCATATATTTT.

This chain links TRBV20-1 with TRBJ2-7; 12 bases match TRBD2. The CDR3 spans 13 residues. V gave up 4 bases and J gave up 9 bases; unmatched junction bases: 7. Germline V CDR1 and CDR2: DFQATT, SNEGSKA (reference sequence). Here the CDR3 DNA reads TGCAGTGCTAAGACTAGCGGGAGATCCGTGCAGTACTTC. Translated: CSAKTSGRSVQYF.

This chain's CDR3 is CASSLGRSGQSELFF. The DNA for the CDR3 is TGTGCCAGCAGTTTGGGTCGTTCCGGACAGTCGGAGCTGTTTTTT. The chain couples TRBV12-3 or TRBV12-4 to TRBJ2-2; perhaps TRBD1 as D (6 bases). The CDR3 totals 15 residues. Trimming removed 3 bases from V and 10 bases from J, with 18 bases in between.

As concerns this clonotype: Possible read error: a much larger clone is one base away. This chain links TRBV28 with TRBJ2-5; D is undetermined. V lost 5 bases, J lost 0 bases, and 4 bases lay in between. The V gene's germline CDR1 is MDHEN and CDR2 SYDVKM. The CDR3 sequence is 12 residues long. The CDR3 here is CASSINQETQYF. DNA for the CDR3: TGTGCCAGCAGTATAAACCAAGAGACCCAGTACTTC.

The CDR3 loop reads CASTPSGVGTDTQYF. The CDR3 DNA reads TGCGCCAGCACCCCCAGCGGAGTCGGGACAGATACGCAGTATTTT. The J gene is TRBJ2-3, the V gene TRBV5-1; possible D gene TRBD2, 5 bases. V lost 6 bases, J lost 3 bases, and 17 bases lay in between. Germline-derived CDR1 and CDR2 are SGHRS and YFSETQ. The CDR3 length is 15 residues. Supplemented by reference TRBV5-1 and TRBJ2-3, the full variable domain reads KAGVTQTPRYLIKTRGQQVTLSCSPISGHRSVSWYQQTPGQGLQFLFEYFSETQRNKGNFPGRFSGRQFSNSRSEMNVSTLELGDSALYLCASTPSGVGTDTQYFGPGTRLTVL.